This T cell receptor (beta chain) was documented in a study of T cells in Graves' hyperthyroidism and ophthalmopathy. Those patients with uncontrolled infection, other autoimmune disease, pregnancy or lactation were excluded. CDR3 length: 15 residues. The germline V gene has CDR1 MDHEN and CDR2 SYDVKM. V gave up 3 bases and J gave up 2 bases, with 11 bases separating them. What was amplified from RNA transcripts were TCR beta CDR3 regions. HTBI primers were used for first-round RT-PCR of the TCR CDR3. TCRdb analysed the multiplex PCR reads with MiXCR anew, one entry per CDR3 protein. The table shows 400,000 or so distinct CDR3 sequences, with roughly 13% occurring only once. In its sample, this clonotype was seen a few times.

The specimen was blood. This chain links TRBV28 with TRBJ1-5; D not certain. This clonotype originated in a man aged 45-65 years with Graves' ophthalmopathy. DNA for the CDR3: TGTGCCAGCAGTTTTCGAGGCGGAGGCAATCAGCCCCAGCATTTT. The encoded protein is CASSFRGGGNQPQHF.